This TCR beta chain was found in a study of T cells in Graves' hyperthyroidism and ophthalmopathy. Amplification of TCR beta CDR3 regions was performed using RNA transcripts as template. The HTBI primer set served for first-round RT-PCR of the TCR CDR3. Each CDR3 protein gets one entry after TCRdb re-called the multiplex PCR reads with MiXCR. The profile covers approximately 530,000 distinct CDR3 sequences, with roughly 17% appearing a single time and 15% to 20% taken by the ten largest. Germline V lookup: CDR1 MDHEN, CDR2 SYDVKM. V gave up 3 bases and J gave up 0 bases; unmatched junction bases: 4. This CDR3 is built from 19 residues.

The sequenced material came from blood. This TCR was sampled from a woman under 30 with Graves' hyperthyroidism. The V call is TRBV28, the J call TRBJ2-2; 16 positions agree with TRBD2. The CDR3 bases are TGTGCCAGCAGTTTGGGACTAGCGGGAGGGTGGGCGAACACCGGGGAGCTGTTTTTT. This translates into CASSLGLAGGWANTGELFF.